One sample yielded the 8 T cell receptor beta chains listed below, sequenced in a study of T cell responses to AZD1222 COVID-19 vaccine. The repertoire was sequenced with immunoSEQ multiplex PCR; TCRdb's copy has only in-frame clones and lacks some. The sample lists 65,000 to 80,000 clones; approximately 90% were seen once. This specimen consisted of peripheral blood, obtained on day 0 of MenACWY control vaccination. These receptors all come from an adult in good health.

The genes are TRBV7-9 and TRBJ2-1; 11 bases map to TRBD2. Germline CDR1 is SEHNR and CDR2 is FQNEAQ (reference sequence). The trim removed 4 bases at V and 6 bases at J, leaving 11 bases unmatched. This CDR3 region has 17 residues. The CDR3 reads CASSSDRLAGPPNEQFF. CDR3 bases: TGTGCCAGCAGCTCAGACCGACTAGCGGGGCCCCCCAATGAGCAGTTCTTC.

V gene TRBV5-1 combines with J gene TRBJ1-1; TRBD1 might be the D (6 bases). Germline V gene lookup returns CDR1 SGHRS and CDR2 YFSETQ. CDR3 size: 15 residues. Between the trimmed V and J ends, which lost 4 bases and 4 bases, there was a span of 17 bases. CDR3 nucleotide sequence: TGCGCCAGCAGCATTACAGGGAATGGGGGCACTGAAGCTTTCTTT. Translated: CASSITGNGGTEAFF.

J is TRBJ2-7 and V is TRBV11-2; TRBD1 is a possible D gene (6 bases). Trimming took off 5 bases at V and 4 bases at J, with 21 bases between the two ends. The CDR3 covers 16 residues. The germline V gene has CDR1 SGHAT and CDR2 FQNNGV. The CDR3 loop reads CASSTQGTSRGYEQYF. The DNA for the CDR3 is TGTGCCAGCAGCACCCAGGGGACATCCCGGGGTTACGAGCAGTACTTC.

V gene TRBV28 combines with J gene TRBJ1-4; weak D call: TRBD1 (5 bases). CDR1 and CDR2 (germline): MDHEN, SYDVKM. The CDR3 totals 17 residues. V lost 3 bases, J lost 4 bases, and 18 bases lay in between. The CDR3 DNA follows: TGTGCCAGCAGTTTGGGTACAGCGGGGCCTGTTAATGAAAAACTGTTTTTT. Its translation is CASSLGTAGPVNEKLFF.

The CDR3 DNA follows: TGCAGCGTTAGGACAGGGAACTATGGCTACACCTTC. Amino acid sequence: CSVRTGNYGYTF. This rearrangement joins TRBV29-1 to TRBJ1-2; 8 nucleotides match TRBD1. This CDR3 spans 12 amino acids. Germline CDR1 is SQVTM and CDR2 is ANQGSEA. With 5 bases clipped from V and 2 bases from J, the junction kept 1 base outside the gene matches.

This clone was found once. The chain has TRBV14 and TRBJ1-5; D is unclear. CDR1 is SGHDN, CDR2 FVKESK, per germline. V was pared by 0 bases and J by 0 bases, with 9 bases between. The CDR3 has 16 residues. The DNA for the CDR3 is TGTGCCAGCAGCCAAGAAGGCGTGGATAGCAATCAGCCCCAGCATTTT. Its protein product is CASSQEGVDSNQPQHF. The whole variable domain, remainder taken from reference TRBV14 and TRBJ1-5, is EAGVTQFPSHSVIEKGQTVTLRCDPISGHDNLYWYRRVMGKEIKFLLHFVKESKQDESGMPNNRFLAERTGGTYSTLKVQPAELEDSGVYFCASSQEGVDSNQPQHFGDGTRLSIL.

CDR3 in amino acids: CASSQTSGTSTDTQYF. The CDR3 DNA is TGCGCCAGCAGTCAGACTAGCGGCACTAGCACAGATACGCAGTATTTT. V and J are TRBV4-3 and TRBJ2-3; 9 nucleotides line up with TRBD2. The CDR3 has 16 amino acids. Trimming at V came to 6 bases and at J to 0 bases, leaving 7 bases not matched to a gene. CDR1 and CDR2 from the germline V gene are LGHNA and YSLEER.

For this clone: Other nucleotide sequences in the sample specify the same CDR3. The J gene is TRBJ2-3, the V gene TRBV3-1 (or the pseudogene TRBV3-2); D perhaps matches TRBD2 (5 bases). V was shortened by 1 base and J by 1 base, with 9 bases between the two germline ends. There are 15 residues in the CDR3. CDR1 and CDR2 from the germline V gene are LGHDT and YNNKEL (reference sequence). The CDR3 region is CASSQVSGGTDTQYF. In DNA, the CDR3 is TGTGCCAGCAGCCAAGTGAGCGGAGGCACAGATACGCAGTATTTT.